In this sample, the clone carrying this TCR beta chain turned up a few times. These data belong to a study of human T cells and chemical hapten exposure. Across the whole study: Readings were taken at 6 days from patch tests that had applied 0.01% DPC to the upper back.

Time point here: pre-sensitization, week 0. Noted treatment: therapeutic diphenylcyclopropenone sensitization with weekly scalp DPC. Library construction involved attaching unique molecular identifiers to individual cDNA molecules, which allowed quantitative, reproducible TCR counting. TCRdb called the RACE reads again in MiXCR, with one record for every CDR3 protein. The sample has 85,000 to 130,000 distinct CDR3 sequences, 12% seen once; the top ten hold about 1.6%. The ends lost 5 bases at V and 4 bases at J; junction bases unmatched: 3. CDR3 size: 14 residues. This rearrangement joins TRBV12-3 or TRBV12-4 to TRBJ2-3; TRBD2 aligns across 10 bases. The sequencing used whole blood, collected in connection with sensitization to the hapten diphenylcyclopropenone (DPC). The receptor was isolated from a woman aged 45-65 years with alopecia areata. Some clones in this sample may be carry-over from other donors' samples. CDR3 sequence (DNA): TGTGCCAGCAGTCAAGCGGGAGGGCCAGATACGCAGTATTTT. This sequence encodes CASSQAGGPDTQYF.